This TCR beta chain was sequenced during a study of regulatory T cells in long-lasting Graves disease. As to time point: persistent/refractory GD, antithyroid drugs over 5 years with positive TRAb. PBMCs were the source of the RNA used for TCR sequencing. Construction of TCR beta libraries relied on iRepertoire HTBI primers and on Arm-PCR targeting CDR3 regions. TCRdb redid the calling of the multiplex PCR reads with MiXCR, one entry per CDR3 protein. Here the sample spans a few hundred thousand distinct CDR3 sequences, about 20% being singletons. This clonotype was sampled from a female donor with Graves disease. Source: peripheral blood mononuclear cells (PBMCs), taken when the disease was refractory, from a patient treated with antithyroid drugs.

CDR3 DNA: TGCAGTGCCTCCGTATACGACCTGGGAAACACCATATATTTT. Its protein is CSASVYDLGNTIYF. The rearrangement joins TRBV20-1 to TRBJ1-3; D not certain. V dropped 6 bases and J dropped 4 bases, with 16 bases sitting between them. The CDR3 spans 14 residues. The germline gives CDR1 DFQATT, CDR2 SNEGSKA (reference sequence).